These T cell receptor beta chains were read from a single sample in a study of T cells in Graves' hyperthyroidism and ophthalmopathy. In TCRdb, the multiplex PCR reads were re-called with MiXCR into one record per CDR3 protein. The table lists 250,000 to 300,000 distinct CDR3 sequences, about 13% of them singletons. The sample comprised blood. The receptors shown here come from a woman aged 40 to 50 with Graves' hyperthyroidism. Both conserved end residues are part of each CDR3. The D gene is left open where the match is weak. Only some rows state a clone size, as once, few, many or a class for expanded clones.

d_gene	j_gene	v_gene	abundance	CDR3nt	CDR3aa
TRBD2	TRBJ2-5	TRBV7-9	many	TGTGCCAGCAGCCAAGGGGCTAGCGGGAGCTTTTTCGGGGAGACCCAGTACTTC	CASSQGASGSFFGETQYF
NA	TRBJ2-5	TRBV24-1	NA	TGTGCCACCATAGTGGGCAGCGACGGGGAGACCCAGTACTTC	CATIVGSDGETQYF
NA	TRBJ1-4	TRBV4-2	few	TGTGCCAGCAGCCAAGATAGAGGCAGGACTAATGAAAAACTGTTTTTT	CASSQDRGRTNEKLFF
NA	TRBJ1-2	TRBV3-1	many	TGTGCCAGCAGCCAAGAGGGACTCTATGGCTACACCTTC	CASSQEGLYGYTF
NA	TRBJ1-6	TRBV6-1	NA	TGTGCCATCCGGCGGGGGTCCTATAATTCACCCCTCCACTTT	CAIRRGSYNSPLHF
TRBD1	TRBJ1-1	TRBV24-1	many	TGTGCCACCAGTGATTTGCCGGGACAGGGCGATTGGGGAGCTTTCTTT	CATSDLPGQGDWGAFF
NA	TRBJ1-5	TRBV3-1	many	TGTGCCAGCAGCCAAGGTTTAGGTTATCAGCCCCAGCATTTT	CASSQGLGYQPQHF
TRBD1	TRBJ1-5	TRBV19	NA	TGTGCCAGTAGTACTCAGACAGGGATCCTCAATCAGCCCCAGCATTTT	CASSTQTGILNQPQHF
NA	TRBJ2-1	TRBV7-8	many	TGTGCCAGCAGACAACGGGGTAGCTCCTACAATGAGCAGTTCTTC	CASRQRGSSYNEQFF
NA	TRBJ2-1	TRBV6-5	NA	TGTGCCAGCAGTTACTCGGGCAGAACCAATGAGCAGTTCTTC	CASSYSGRTNEQFF
TRBD1	TRBJ1-2	TRBV11-3	NA	TGTGCCAGCAGCGTACAGGGGGAATCTAACTATGGCTACACCTTC	CASSVQGESNYGYTF
NA	TRBJ1-2	TRBV19	NA	TGTGCCAGTAGTATCAAAAGTGGATTTAACTATGGCTACACCTTC	CASSIKSGFNYGYTF
NA	TRBJ2-2	TRBV20-1	few	TGCAGTGCTAGAGATTGGGTTAGTCGTTGGCTGTTTTTT	CSARDWVSRWLFF
NA	TRBJ2-3	TRBV10-3	NA	TGTGCCATCAGTGTGAAGATAAGCACAGATACGCAGTATTTT	CAISVKISTDTQYF
NA	TRBJ1-1	TRBV3-1	many	TGTGCCAGCAGCCTGGGGAGACAAGGCTTCTTCTTT	CASSLGRQGFFF
TRBD2	TRBJ2-4	TRBV3-1	few	TGTGCCAGCAGCCAAAGGAGCGGGAGGCCCCCCCGGGGCAAAAACATTCAGTACTTC	CASSQRSGRPPRGKNIQYF
NA	TRBJ2-5	TRBV5-1	NA	TGCGCCAGCAGCGATGGCCGAGACGGCTCCCAGCACTTC	CASSDGRDGSQHF
NA	TRBJ2-7	TRBV30	many	TGTGCCTGGAGTGTAAGATACGAGCAGTACTTC	CAWSVRYEQYF
TRBD2	TRBJ2-1	TRBV20-1	many	TGCAGTGCCCTCGGACTAGCGGCTACCTTAACCAATGAGCAGTTCTTC	CSALGLAATLTNEQFF
NA	TRBJ2-7	TRBV2	few	TGTGCCAGCAGGGGTTTAGAAGAGGCAGGGGAGCAGTACTTC	CASRGLEEAGEQYF
NA	TRBJ1-6	TRBV5-5	few	TGTGCCAGCAGCGGAACAGGGAGCTCCTATAATTCACCCCTCCACTTT	CASSGTGSSYNSPLHF
TRBD2	TRBJ2-3	TRBV6-1	many	TGTGCCAGCAGTCTCCGGGGGTTGCGGGAGTTTCCAGATACGCAGTATTTT	CASSLRGLREFPDTQYF
NA	TRBJ2-7	TRBV6-2/TRBV6-3	many	TGTGCCAGCGGTCCCACTTTTCCTTACAGTACCTACGAGCAGTACTTC	CASGPTFPYSTYEQYF
TRBD1	TRBJ1-6	TRBV10-3	NA	TGTGCCATCAGTGAGCGGCAGGGGGGTTCTAATTCACCCCTCCACTTT	CAISERQGGSNSPLHF
NA	TRBJ1-3	TRBV18	few	TGTGCCAGCTCACGGTCCTCTGGAAACACCATATATTTT	CASSRSSGNTIYF
NA	TRBJ1-2	TRBV28	many	TGTGCCAGCAGTTTAATCCCCGGCCAGGGGCCCTATGGCTACACCTTC	CASSLIPGQGPYGYTF
TRBD1	TRBJ2-5	TRBV6-1	many	TGTGCCAGCAGAAGACAGGGAATGGAGACCCAGTACTTC	CASRRQGMETQYF
NA	TRBJ2-3	TRBV20-1	many	TGCAGTGCTAGCGGGGGTATTGATACGCAGTATTTT	CSASGGIDTQYF
NA	TRBJ1-2	TRBV11-2	NA	TGTGCCAGCAGCTTAGATAAGGGGGTCGGCTACACCTTC	CASSLDKGVGYTF
TRBD1	TRBJ2-7	TRBV28	many	TGTGCCAGCAGAAGAGGGACAGGACCCTACGAGCAGTACTTC	CASRRGTGPYEQYF
NA	TRBJ2-7	TRBV14	NA	TGTGCCAGCAGCGAAGACGGGGGGCCCTACGAGCAGTACTTC	CASSEDGGPYEQYF
NA	TRBJ1-1	TRBV7-2	many	TGTGCCAGCAGCCGCAGGGAGAAGGGTGAAGCTTTCTTT	CASSRREKGEAFF
NA	TRBJ2-2	TRBV7-9	many	TGTGCCAGCAGCCCATCCGTTCACAGGGTAGGCGGGGAGCTGTTTTTT	CASSPSVHRVGGELFF
TRBD2	TRBJ2-5	TRBV30	NA	TGTGCCTGGAGGCTAGCGGGATCCTCAGAGACCCAGTACTTC	CAWRLAGSSETQYF
NA	TRBJ2-2	TRBV24-1	few	TGTGCCACCAGTGAACCTACTCTAGGGGCCGGGGAGCTGTTTTTT	CATSEPTLGAGELFF
NA	TRBJ1-1	TRBV9	many	TGTGCCAGCAGCGTAGCAAACACTGAAGCTTTCTTT	CASSVANTEAFF
NA	TRBJ2-1	TRBV4-2	NA	TGTGCCAGCAGCCAAGACGCAGTAAATCTCTACAATGAGCAGTTCTTC	CASSQDAVNLYNEQFF
NA	TRBJ2-2	TRBV24-1	NA	TGTGCCACCAGCAGCTACAGGTCCCAAACCGGGGAGCTGTTTTTT	CATSSYRSQTGELFF
TRBD1	TRBJ1-1	TRBV25-1	NA	TGTGCCAGCGTCAGGGGGGGCATCCCTGAAGCTTTCTTT	CASVRGGIPEAFF
NA	TRBJ2-7	TRBV12-3/TRBV12-4	many	TGTGCCAGCAGTTTAGACTCCTATATACGTGAGCAGTACTTC	CASSLDSYIREQYF